This TCR beta chain originates from a study of CD8+ T cells in alopecia areata. Study at large: Tofacitinib was given for 6 to 18 months, then stopped for 6 months.

This clone was seen a handful of times. Its target is unknown. As the sequencing template, cDNA was produced by extracting RNA and reverse transcribing it. This table comes from immunoSEQ multiplex PCR, and its TCRdb copy is limited to in-frame clones, with some not included. In the table there are over 150,000 clones, 55% to 75% of which are singletons. Documented treatment: oral pan-JAK inhibitor, 5-10 mg twice daily. Regarding the study as a whole: A large proportion of expanded lesional clones were detected persisting in scalp and blood during tofacitinib.

The sequence was obtained from a human donor with alopecia areata. Specimen: CD4+ T cells sorted from blood, collected at week 24, from a patient treated with tofacitinib.

The CDR3, as DNA: TGTGCCAGCTCACCGCGAACAGGGACGGTGAACACTGAAGCTTTCTTT. Translated, it gives CASSPRTGTVNTEAFF. This rearrangement joins TRBV18 to TRBJ1-1, with D possibly TRBD1 on 6 matching bases. Germline V CDR1 and CDR2: KGHSH, LQKENI. This CDR3 has 16 residues. Trimming cost V 3 bases and J 0 bases, with 14 bases left between them.